This T cell receptor beta chain came from a study of response to subunit inactivated influenza vaccine. Notes on the study in general: Authors suggested each seasonal influenza vaccination recruits few new T cells.

This clonotype was picked up many times. Antigen specificity is unknown. A single record per CDR3 protein comes from TCRdb applying MiXCR to the RT-PCR reads. The sample lists 550,000 to 650,000 distinct CDR3 sequences, 12% occurring once. The material sequenced was PBMCs from blood, taken on the day of vaccination. This clonotype originated in a man between 45 and 60 years old who received an inactivated influenza vaccine.

DNA for the CDR3: TGTGCCAGCAGTTTGAGCGGGATTCCTCTCTACACCTTC. The encoded protein is CASSLSGIPLYTF. The V and J genes are TRBV12-3 or TRBV12-4 and TRBJ1-2; D is undetermined. Trimming stripped 3 bases from V and 10 bases from J, with 15 bases between. The CDR3 is 13 amino acids.